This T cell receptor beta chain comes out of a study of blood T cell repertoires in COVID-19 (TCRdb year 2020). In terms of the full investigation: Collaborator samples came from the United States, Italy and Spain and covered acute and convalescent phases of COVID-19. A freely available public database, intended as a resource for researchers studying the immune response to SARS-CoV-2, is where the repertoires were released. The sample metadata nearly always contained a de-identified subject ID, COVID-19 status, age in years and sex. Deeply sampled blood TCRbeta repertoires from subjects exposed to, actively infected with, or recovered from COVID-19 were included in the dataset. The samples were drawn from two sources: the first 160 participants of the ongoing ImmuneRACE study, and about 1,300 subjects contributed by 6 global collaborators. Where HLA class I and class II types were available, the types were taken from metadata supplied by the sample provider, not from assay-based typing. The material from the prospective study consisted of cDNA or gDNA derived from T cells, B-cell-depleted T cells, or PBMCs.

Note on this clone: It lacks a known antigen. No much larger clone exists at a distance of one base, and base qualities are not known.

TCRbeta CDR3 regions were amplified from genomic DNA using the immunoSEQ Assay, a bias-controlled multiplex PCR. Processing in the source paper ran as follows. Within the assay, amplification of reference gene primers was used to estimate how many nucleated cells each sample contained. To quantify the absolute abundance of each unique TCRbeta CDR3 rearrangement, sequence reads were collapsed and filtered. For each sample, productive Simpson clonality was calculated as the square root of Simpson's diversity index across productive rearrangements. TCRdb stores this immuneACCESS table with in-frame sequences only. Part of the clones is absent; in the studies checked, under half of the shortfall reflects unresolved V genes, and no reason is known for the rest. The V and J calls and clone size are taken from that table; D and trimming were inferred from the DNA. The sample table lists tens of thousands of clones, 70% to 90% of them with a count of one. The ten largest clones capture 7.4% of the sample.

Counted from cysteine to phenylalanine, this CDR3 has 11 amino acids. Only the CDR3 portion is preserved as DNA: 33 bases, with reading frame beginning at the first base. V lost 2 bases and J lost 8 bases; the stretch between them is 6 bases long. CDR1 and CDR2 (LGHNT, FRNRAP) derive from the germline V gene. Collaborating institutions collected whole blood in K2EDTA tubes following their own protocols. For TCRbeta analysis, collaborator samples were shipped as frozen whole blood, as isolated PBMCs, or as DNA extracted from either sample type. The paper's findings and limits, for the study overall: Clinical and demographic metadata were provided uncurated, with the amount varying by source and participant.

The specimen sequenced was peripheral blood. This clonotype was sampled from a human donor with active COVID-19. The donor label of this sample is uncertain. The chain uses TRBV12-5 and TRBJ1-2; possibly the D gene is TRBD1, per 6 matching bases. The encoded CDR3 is CASGLQGGYTF. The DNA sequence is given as TGTGCTAGTGGTTTGCAGGGGGGCTACACCTTC.